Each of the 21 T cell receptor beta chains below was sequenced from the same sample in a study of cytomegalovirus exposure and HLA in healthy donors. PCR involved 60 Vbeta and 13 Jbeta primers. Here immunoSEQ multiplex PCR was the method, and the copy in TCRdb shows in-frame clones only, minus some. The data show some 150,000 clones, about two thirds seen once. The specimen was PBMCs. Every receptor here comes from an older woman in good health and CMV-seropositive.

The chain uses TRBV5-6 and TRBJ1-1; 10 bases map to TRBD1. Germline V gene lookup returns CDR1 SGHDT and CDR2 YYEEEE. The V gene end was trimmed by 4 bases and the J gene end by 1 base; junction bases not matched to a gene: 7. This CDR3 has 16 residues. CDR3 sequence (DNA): TGTGCCAGCAGCCGGGACAGGGGCCTTTCGAACACTGAAGCTTTCTTT. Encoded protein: CASSRDRGLSNTEAFF.

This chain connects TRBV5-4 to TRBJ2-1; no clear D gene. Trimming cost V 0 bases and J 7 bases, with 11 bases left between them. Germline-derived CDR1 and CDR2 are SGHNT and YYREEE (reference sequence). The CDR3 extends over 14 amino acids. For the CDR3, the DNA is TGTGCCAGCAGCTTGGATTCATGGCAGAATGAGCAGTTCTTC. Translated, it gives CASSLDSWQNEQFF. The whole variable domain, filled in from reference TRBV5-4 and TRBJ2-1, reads ETGVTQSPTHLIKTRGQQVTLRCSSQSGHNTVSWYQQALGQGPQFIFQYYREEENGRGNFPPRFSGLQFPNYSSELNVNALELDDSALYLCASSLDSWQNEQFFGPGTRLTVL.

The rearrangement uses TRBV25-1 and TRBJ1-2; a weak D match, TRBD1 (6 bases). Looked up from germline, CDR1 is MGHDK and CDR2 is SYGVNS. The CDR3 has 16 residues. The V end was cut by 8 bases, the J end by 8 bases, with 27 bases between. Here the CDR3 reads CASGGLLQGGKRGYTF. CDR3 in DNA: TGTGCCAGCGGGGGCCTCCTACAGGGAGGGAAGAGGGGCTACACCTTC.

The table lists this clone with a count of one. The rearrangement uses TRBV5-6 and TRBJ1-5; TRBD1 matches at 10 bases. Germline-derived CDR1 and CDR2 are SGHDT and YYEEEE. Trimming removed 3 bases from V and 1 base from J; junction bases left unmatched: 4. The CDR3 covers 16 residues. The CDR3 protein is CASSSMGQGSNQPQHF. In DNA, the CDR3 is TGTGCCAGCAGCTCGATGGGACAGGGGAGCAATCAGCCCCAGCATTTT.

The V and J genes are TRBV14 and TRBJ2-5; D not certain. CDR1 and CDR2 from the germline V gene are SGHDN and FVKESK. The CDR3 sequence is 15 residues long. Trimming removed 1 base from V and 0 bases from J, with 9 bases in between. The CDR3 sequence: CASSQGLRNQETQYF. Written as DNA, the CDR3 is TGTGCCAGCAGCCAAGGTCTCAGAAACCAAGAGACCCAGTACTTC.

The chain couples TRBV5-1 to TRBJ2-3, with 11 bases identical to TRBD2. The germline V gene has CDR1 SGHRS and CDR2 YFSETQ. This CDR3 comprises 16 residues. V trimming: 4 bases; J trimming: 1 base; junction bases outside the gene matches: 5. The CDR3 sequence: CASSLMTSGGTDTQYF. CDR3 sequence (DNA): TGCGCCAGCAGCCTCATGACTAGCGGGGGCACAGATACGCAGTATTTT.

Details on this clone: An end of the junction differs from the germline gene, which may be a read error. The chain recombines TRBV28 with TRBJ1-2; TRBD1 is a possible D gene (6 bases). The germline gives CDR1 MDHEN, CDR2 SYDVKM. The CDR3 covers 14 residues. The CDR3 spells CASTLGGGRAGYTF. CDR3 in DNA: TGTGCCAGCACTTTAGGCGGGGGCAGGGCTGGCTACACCTTC.

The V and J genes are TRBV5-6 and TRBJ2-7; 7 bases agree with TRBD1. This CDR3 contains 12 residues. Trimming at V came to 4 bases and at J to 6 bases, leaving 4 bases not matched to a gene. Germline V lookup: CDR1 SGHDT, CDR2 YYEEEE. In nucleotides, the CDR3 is TGTGCCAGCAGCATACAGGGGCGCGAGCAGTACTTC. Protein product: CASSIQGREQYF.

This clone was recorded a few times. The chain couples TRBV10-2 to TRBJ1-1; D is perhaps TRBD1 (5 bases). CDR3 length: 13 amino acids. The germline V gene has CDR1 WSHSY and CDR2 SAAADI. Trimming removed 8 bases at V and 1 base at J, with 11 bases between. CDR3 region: CASSNGGNTEAFF. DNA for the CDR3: TGCGCCAGCTCAAACGGGGGGAACACTGAAGCTTTCTTT.

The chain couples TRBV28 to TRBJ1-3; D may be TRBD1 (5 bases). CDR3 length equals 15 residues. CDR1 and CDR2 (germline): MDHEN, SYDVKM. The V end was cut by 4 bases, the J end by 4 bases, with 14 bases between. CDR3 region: CASSSPAGQGNTIYF. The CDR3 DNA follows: TGTGCCAGCAGTTCCCCGGCAGGGCAAGGAAACACCATATATTTT.

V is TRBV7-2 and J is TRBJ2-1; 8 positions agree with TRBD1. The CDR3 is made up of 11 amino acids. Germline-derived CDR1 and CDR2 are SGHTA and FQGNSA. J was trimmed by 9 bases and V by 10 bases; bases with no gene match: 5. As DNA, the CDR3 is TGTGCCACCCAGGGGGCGGTTGAGCAGTTCTTC. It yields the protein CATQGAVEQFF. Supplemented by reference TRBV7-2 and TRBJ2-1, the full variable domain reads GAGVSQSPSNKVTEKGKDVELRCDPISGHTALYWYRQSLGQGLEFLIYFQGNSAPDKSGLPSDRFSAERTGGSVSTLTIQRTQQEDSAVYLCATQGAVEQFFGPGTRLTVL.

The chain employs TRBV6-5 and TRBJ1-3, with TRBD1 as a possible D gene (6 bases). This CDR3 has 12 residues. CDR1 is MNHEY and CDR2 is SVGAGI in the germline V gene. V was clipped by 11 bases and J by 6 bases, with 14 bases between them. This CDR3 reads CALRQEENTIYF. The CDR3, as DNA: TGTGCCCTTCGACAGGAAGAAAACACCATATATTTT.

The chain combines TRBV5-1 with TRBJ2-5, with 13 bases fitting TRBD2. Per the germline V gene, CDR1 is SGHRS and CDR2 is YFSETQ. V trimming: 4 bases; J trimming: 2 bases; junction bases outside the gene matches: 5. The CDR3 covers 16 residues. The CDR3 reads CASSAALAGGQETQYF. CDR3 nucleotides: TGCGCCAGCAGCGCCGCACTAGCGGGAGGGCAAGAGACCCAGTACTTC. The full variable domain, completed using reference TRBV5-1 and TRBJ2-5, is KAGVTQTPRYLIKTRGQQVTLSCSPISGHRSVSWYQQTPGQGLQFLFEYFSETQRNKGNFPGRFSGRQFSNSRSEMNVSTLELGDSALYLCASSAALAGGQETQYFGPGTRLLVL.

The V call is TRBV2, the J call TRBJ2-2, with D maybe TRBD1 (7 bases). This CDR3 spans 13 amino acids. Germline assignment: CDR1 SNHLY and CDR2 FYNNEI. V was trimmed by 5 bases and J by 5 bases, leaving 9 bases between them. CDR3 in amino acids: CASSSGGTGELFF. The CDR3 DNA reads TGTGCCAGCAGTTCAGGGGGGACCGGGGAGCTGTTTTTT.

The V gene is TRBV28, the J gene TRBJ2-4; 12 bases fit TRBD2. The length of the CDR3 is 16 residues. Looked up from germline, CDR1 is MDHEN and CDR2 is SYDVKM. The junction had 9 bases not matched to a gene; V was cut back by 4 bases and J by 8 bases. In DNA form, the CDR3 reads TGTGCCAGCAGTTCGCAGACTAGCGGGAGTAGGGACATTCAGTACTTC. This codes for CASSSQTSGSRDIQYF. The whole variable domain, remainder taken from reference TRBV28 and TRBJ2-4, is DVKVTQSSRYLVKRTGEKVFLECVQDMDHENMFWYRQDPGLGLRLIYFSYDVKMKEKGDIPEGYSVSREKKERFSLILESASTNQTSMYLCASSSQTSGSRDIQYFGAGTRLSVL.

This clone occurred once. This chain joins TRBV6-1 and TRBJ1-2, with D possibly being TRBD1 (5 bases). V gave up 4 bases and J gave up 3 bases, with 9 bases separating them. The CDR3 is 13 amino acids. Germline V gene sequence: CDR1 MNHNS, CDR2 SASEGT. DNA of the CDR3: TGTGCCAGCAGTGCGGGGGTTGACTATGGCTACACCTTC. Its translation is CASSAGVDYGYTF.

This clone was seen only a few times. CDR3: CASSPNPDSWYGYTF. The CDR3 DNA is TGCGCCAGCAGCCCCAACCCGGACAGTTGGTATGGCTACACCTTC. V gene TRBV5-1 combines with J gene TRBJ1-2, with D possibly matching TRBD1 (6 bases). Germline loops: CDR1 SGHRS, CDR2 YFSETQ. There are 15 residues in the CDR3. V was trimmed by 4 bases and J by 5 bases, leaving 18 bases between them.

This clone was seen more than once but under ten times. CDR3 coding DNA: TGTGCCAGCAGCTTAGGGGACAGGGGTAGCACAGATACGCAGTATTTT. Translated, it gives CASSLGDRGSTDTQYF. The chain has TRBV7-9 and TRBJ2-3, with 10 bases fitting TRBD1. V dropped 1 base and J dropped 0; count of bases not matched to a gene: 1. CDR3 length: 16 residues. Germline CDR1 SEHNR, CDR2 FQNEAQ (reference sequence). The variable domain in full, with the rest retrieved from reference TRBV7-9 and TRBJ2-3, is DTGVSQNPRHKITKRGQNVTFRCDPISEHNRLYWYRQTLGQGPEFLTYFQNEAQLEKSRLLSDRFSAERPKGSFSTLEIQRTEQGDSAMYLCASSLGDRGSTDTQYFGPGTRLTVL.

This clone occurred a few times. The DNA of the CDR3 is TGCGCCAGCACACTCAGCGGGGCCCCCTACGAGCAGTACTTC. It yields the protein CASTLSGAPYEQYF. The chain is built from TRBV5-1 and TRBJ2-7, with TRBD2 matching 7 bases. The CDR3 is made up of 14 amino acids. Germline V gene data show CDR1 as SGHRS and CDR2 as YFSETQ. V lost 6 bases and J lost 2; bases outside the gene matches: 8.

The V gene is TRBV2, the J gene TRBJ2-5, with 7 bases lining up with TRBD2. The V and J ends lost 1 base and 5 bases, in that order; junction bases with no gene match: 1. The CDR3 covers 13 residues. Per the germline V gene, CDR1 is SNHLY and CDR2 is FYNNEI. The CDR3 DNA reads TGTGCCAGCAGTGAAGGGGAGGGGGAGACCCAGTACTTC. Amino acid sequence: CASSEGEGETQYF.

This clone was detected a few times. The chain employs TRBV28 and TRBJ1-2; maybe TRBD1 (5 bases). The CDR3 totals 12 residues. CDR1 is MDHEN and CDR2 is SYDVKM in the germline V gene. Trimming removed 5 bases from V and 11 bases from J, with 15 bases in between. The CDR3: CASSPPTGVYTF. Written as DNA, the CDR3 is TGTGCCAGCAGTCCCCCGACGGGGGTGTACACCTTC.